This TCR beta chain was documented in a study of tumor-infiltrating lymphocytes in primary liver carcinoma. In the study overall: Surgical resection treated primary liver carcinoma in the patients. Spanning 4.2 to 10 cm, the tumors were T1-T3 N0M0. Study outcomes and limitations: Since sampling was bulk and unsorted, CD4+ and CD8+ repertoires were not compared. Overlap in tumor-adjacent and tumor-blood pairs fell below that of tumor region pairs.

With roughly 0.5 ug total RNA as template and a constant-region primer, TCR beta cDNA was made. The TCR beta library was amplified through three nested multiplex PCR rounds in a modified ARM-PCR procedure. Primers for the first two PCR rounds were TRBV1-TRBV30 forward primers and a C-beta reverse primer (roughly 10 cycles per round). TCRdb itself ran the multiplex PCR reads through MiXCR, one entry per CDR3 protein. The repertoire holds about 310,000 distinct CDR3 sequences, with around three fifths as singletons. From germline, CDR1 is MDHEN and CDR2 SYDVKM. The CDR3 covers 13 residues. Trimming cost V 2 bases and J 4 bases, with 6 bases left between them. On this clonotype itself: Its antigen is unidentified.

RNA was extracted from whole blood without cell sorting, alongside germline DNA. The sample comprised peripheral blood. The chain uses TRBV28 and TRBJ2-4; D is undetermined. The sequence was obtained from a woman aged 25-40 years with primary liver carcinoma and hepatitis B virus infection. The CDR3 is CASSLGQKNIQYF. The CDR3 DNA reads TGTGCCAGCAGTTTAGGCCAGAAAAACATTCAGTACTTC. Using reference TRBV28 and TRBJ2-4 for the parts outside the CDR3, the full variable domain is DVKVTQSSRYLVKRTGEKVFLECVQDMDHENMFWYRQDPGLGLRLIYFSYDVKMKEKGDIPEGYSVSREKKERFSLILESASTNQTSMYLCASSLGQKNIQYFGAGTRLSVL.